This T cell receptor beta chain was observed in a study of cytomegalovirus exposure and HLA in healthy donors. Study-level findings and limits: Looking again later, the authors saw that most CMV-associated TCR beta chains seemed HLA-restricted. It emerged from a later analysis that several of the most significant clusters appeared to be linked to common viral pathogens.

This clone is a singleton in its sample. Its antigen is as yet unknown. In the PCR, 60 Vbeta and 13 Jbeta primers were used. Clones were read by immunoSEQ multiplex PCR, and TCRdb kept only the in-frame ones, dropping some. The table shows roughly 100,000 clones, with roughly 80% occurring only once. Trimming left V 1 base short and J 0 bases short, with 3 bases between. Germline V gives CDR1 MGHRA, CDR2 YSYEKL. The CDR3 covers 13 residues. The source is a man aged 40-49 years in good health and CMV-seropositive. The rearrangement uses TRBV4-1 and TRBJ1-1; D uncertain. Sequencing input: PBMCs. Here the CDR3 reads CASSQGVNTEAFF. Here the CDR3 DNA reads TGCGCCAGCAGCCAAGGAGTGAACACTGAAGCTTTCTTT.